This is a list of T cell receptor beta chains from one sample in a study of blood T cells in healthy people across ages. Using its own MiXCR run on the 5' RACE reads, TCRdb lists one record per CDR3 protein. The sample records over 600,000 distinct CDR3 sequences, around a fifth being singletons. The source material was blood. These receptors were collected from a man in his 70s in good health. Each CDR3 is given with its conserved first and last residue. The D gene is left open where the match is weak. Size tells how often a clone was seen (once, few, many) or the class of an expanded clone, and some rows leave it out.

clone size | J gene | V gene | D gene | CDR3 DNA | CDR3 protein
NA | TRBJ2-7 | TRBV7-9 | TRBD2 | TGTGCCAGCCAAGGAGCTAGCGGGACTTTTAGCGAGCAGTACTTC | CASQGASGTFSEQYF
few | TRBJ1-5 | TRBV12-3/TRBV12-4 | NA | TGTGCCAGCAGTACCGGGACACCTAGGGATCAGCCCCAGCATTTT | CASSTGTPRDQPQHF
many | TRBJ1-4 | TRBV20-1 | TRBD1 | TGCAGTGCTAGCGACAGGGTTGGAGAAAAACTGTTTTTT | CSASDRVGEKLFF
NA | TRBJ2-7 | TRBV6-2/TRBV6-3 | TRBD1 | TGTGCCAGCATTTCTACGACAGGGCGTATCCACGAGCAGTACTTC | CASISTTGRIHEQYF
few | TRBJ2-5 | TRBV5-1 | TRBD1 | TGCGCCAGCAGCTCGGGACAGGGACGTCAAGAGACCCAGTACTTC | CASSSGQGRQETQYF
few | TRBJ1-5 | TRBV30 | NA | TGTGCCTGGGGAGTCGCAGGTGGAAATCAGCCCCAGCATTTT | CAWGVAGGNQPQHF
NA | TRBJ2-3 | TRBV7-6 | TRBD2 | TGTGCCAGCAGCGATAGCGGGAGGAGAACAGTTACGCAGTATTTT | CASSDSGRRTVTQYF
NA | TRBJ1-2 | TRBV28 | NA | TGTGCCAGCAGTTTATCCTACAGGGATGGCTACACCTTC | CASSLSYRDGYTF
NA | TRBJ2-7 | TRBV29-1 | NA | TGCAGCGTTGTTACAGATACCTACGAGCAGTACTTC | CSVVTDTYEQYF
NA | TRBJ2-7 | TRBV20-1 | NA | TGCAGTGCTGCCCGGGACGCCTTATTCGGTGAGCAGTACTTC | CSAARDALFGEQYF
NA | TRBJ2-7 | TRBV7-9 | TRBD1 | TGTGCCAGCAGCCTCGGGACAGGAATCCCAAGCTACGAGCAGTACTTC | CASSLGTGIPSYEQYF
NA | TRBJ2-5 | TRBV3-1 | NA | TGTGCCAGCAGCCACCTTATAGGCGCAGAGACCCAGTACTTC | CASSHLIGAETQYF
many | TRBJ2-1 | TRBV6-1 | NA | TGTGCCAGCAGGGGGGGTCTGGGGCGCAATGAGCAGTTCTTC | CASRGGLGRNEQFF
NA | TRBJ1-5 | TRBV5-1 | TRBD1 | TGCGCCAGCAGCTTGTCAGGGGGCTCTCAGCCCCAGCATTTT | CASSLSGGSQPQHF
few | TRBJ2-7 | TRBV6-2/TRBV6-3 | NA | TGTGCCAGCAGTTCCCGTTCCAGCTCCTACGAGCAGTACTTC | CASSSRSSSYEQYF
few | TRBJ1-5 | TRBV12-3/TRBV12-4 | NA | TGTGCCAGCAGTTTAGCCGGACAAAGCAATCAGCCCCAGCATTTT | CASSLAGQSNQPQHF
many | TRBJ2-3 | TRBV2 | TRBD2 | TGTGCCAGCAGACTAGCGGGGAGCACAGATACGCAGTATTTT | CASRLAGSTDTQYF
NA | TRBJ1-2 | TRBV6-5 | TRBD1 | TGTGCCAGTAAGACCCACCGGGACAGTAACTATGGCTACACCTTC | CASKTHRDSNYGYTF
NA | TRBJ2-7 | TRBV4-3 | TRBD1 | TGCGCCAGCAGCCAAGATTTGAACAGGGGGATCTACGAGCAGTACTTC | CASSQDLNRGIYEQYF
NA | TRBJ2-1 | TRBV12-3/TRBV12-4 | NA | TGTGCCAGCAGTTTGGGGGAGATCTCCCACAATGAGCAGTTCTTC | CASSLGEISHNEQFF
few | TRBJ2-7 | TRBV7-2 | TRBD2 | TGTGCCAGCAGCTTCGGACTAGCGGGACGCGAGCAGTACTTC | CASSFGLAGREQYF
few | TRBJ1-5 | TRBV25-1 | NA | TGTGCCAGCAGTGAAGGCTGGTTGCAGGGACCTCAGCCCCAGCATTTT | CASSEGWLQGPQPQHF
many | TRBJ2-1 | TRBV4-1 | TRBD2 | TGCGCCAGCAGCCGCGGAGCGGGGTCGATTGAGCAGTTCTTC | CASSRGAGSIEQFF
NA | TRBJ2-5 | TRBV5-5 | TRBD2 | TGTGCCAGCAGCCCCGGACTAGCGGCGTACCAAGAGACCCAGTACTTC | CASSPGLAAYQETQYF
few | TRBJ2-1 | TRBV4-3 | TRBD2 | TGCGCCAGCAGCCAAGAACTAGCGGGAGTTAATGAGCAGTTCTTC | CASSQELAGVNEQFF
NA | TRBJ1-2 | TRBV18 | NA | TGTGCCAGCTCACCCGAACTAGCTAACTATGGCTACACCTTC | CASSPELANYGYTF
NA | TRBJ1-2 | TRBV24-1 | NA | TGTGCCACCAGTGATGGGACTTTCGGCTACACCTTC | CATSDGTFGYTF
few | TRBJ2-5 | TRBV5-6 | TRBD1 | TGTGCCAGCAGCCGGCGGACAGGCAGCCCACAAGAGACCCAGTACTTC | CASSRRTGSPQETQYF
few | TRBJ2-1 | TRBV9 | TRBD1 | TGTGCCAGCAGCGCCGGCAGCAGGACAGGGGGAAATGAGCAGTTCTTC | CASSAGSRTGGNEQFF
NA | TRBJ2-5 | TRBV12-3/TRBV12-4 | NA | TGTGCCAGCAGCCAAGGGTTAGGGGACCAAGAGACCCAGTACTTC | CASSQGLGDQETQYF
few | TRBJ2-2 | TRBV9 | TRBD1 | TGTGCCAGCAGCCCCACAGGGGGGAACACCGGGGAGCTGTTTTTT | CASSPTGGNTGELFF
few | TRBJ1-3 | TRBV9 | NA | TGTGCCAGCAGCGTAGATACAGCCGCCGAAAACACCATATATTTT | CASSVDTAAENTIYF
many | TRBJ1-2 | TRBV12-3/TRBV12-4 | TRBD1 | TGTGCCAGCAGTTTAGGACATGGACAGGGGGCCGGCTACACCTTC | CASSLGHGQGAGYTF
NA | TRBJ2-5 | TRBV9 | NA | TGTGCCAGCAGCGTAGAACCAGATTTCGAGACCCAGTACTTC | CASSVEPDFETQYF
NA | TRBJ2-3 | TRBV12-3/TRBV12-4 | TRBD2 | TGTGCCAGCAGTTTCTCTAGCGGAGATACGCAGTATTTT | CASSFSSGDTQYF
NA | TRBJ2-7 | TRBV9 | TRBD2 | TGTGCCAGCAGCCCCAGTCTAGCGGGAGTTCCCTACGAGCAGTACTTC | CASSPSLAGVPYEQYF
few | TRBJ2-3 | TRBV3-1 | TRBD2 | TGTGCCAGCAGCCAAGATGGTGGGGACTATTTAGTAGAAACAGATACGCAGTATTTT | CASSQDGGDYLVETDTQYF
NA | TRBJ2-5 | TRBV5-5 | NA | TGTGCCAGCAGCATCTACAGGGCGGGGACCCAGTACTTC | CASSIYRAGTQYF
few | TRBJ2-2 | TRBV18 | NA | TGTGCCAGCTCACCACTGGACATCAGCACCGGGGAGCTGTTTTTT | CASSPLDISTGELFF
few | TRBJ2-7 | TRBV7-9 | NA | TGTGCCAGCAGCTCATCAGCGACCTACGAGCAGTACTTC | CASSSSATYEQYF
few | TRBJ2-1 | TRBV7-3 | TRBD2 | TGTGCCAGCAGCTTAACCGGCGGAGCGGGGGACTACAATGAGCAGTTCTTC | CASSLTGGAGDYNEQFF
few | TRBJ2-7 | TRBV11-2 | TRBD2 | TGTGCCAGCAGCTTAGATTCCAGTAGCGGGAGAATAGGGGGTACCTACGAGCAGTACTTC | CASSLDSSSGRIGGTYEQYF